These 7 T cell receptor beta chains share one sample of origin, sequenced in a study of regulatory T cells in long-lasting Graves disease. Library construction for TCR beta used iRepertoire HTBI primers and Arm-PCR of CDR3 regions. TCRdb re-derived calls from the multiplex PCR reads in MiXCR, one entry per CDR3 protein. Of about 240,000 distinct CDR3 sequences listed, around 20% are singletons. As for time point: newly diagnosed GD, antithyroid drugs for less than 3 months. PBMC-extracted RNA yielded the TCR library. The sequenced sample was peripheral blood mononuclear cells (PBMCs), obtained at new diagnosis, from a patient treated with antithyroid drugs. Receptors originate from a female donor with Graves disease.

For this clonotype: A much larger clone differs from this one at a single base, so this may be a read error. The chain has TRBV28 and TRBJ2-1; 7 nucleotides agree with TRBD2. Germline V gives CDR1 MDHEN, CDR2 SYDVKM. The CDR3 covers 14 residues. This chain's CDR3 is CASSWGGSHNVQFF. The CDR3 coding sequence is TGTGCCAGCAGTTGGGGGGGAAGCCACAATGTGCAGTTCTTC.

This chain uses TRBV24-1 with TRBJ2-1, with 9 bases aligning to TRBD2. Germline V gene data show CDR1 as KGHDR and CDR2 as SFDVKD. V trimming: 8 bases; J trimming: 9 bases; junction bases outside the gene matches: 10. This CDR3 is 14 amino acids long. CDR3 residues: CATTPGGGALEQFF. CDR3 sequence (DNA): TGTGCCACCACCCCCGGCGGGGGGGCCCTTGAGCAGTTCTTC.

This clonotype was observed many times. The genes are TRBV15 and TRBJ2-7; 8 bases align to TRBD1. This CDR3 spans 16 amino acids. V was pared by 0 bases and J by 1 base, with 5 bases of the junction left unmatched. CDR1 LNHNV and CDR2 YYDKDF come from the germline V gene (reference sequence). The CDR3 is CATSRDLQGASYEQYF. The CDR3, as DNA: TGTGCCACCAGCAGAGATTTGCAGGGGGCATCCTACGAGCAGTACTTC. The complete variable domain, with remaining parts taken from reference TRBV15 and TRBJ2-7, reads DAMVIQNPRYQVTQFGKPVTLSCSQTLNHNVMYWYQQKSSQAPKLLFHYYDKDFNNEADTPDNFQSRRPNTSFCFLDIRSPGLGDTAMYLCATSRDLQGASYEQYFGPGTRLTVT.

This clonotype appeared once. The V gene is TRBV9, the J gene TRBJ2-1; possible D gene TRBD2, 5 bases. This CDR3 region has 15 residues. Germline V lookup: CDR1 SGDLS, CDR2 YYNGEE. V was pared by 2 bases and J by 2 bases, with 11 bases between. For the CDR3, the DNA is TGTGCCAGCAGCGTCGGGATCCACCCCTACAATGAGCAGTTCTTC. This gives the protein CASSVGIHPYNEQFF. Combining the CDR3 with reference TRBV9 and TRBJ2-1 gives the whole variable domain DSGVTQTPKHLITATGQRVTLRCSPRSGDLSVYWYQQSLDQGLQFLIQYYNGEERAKGNILERFSAQQFPDLHSELNLSSLELGDSALYFCASSVGIHPYNEQFFGPGTRLTVL.

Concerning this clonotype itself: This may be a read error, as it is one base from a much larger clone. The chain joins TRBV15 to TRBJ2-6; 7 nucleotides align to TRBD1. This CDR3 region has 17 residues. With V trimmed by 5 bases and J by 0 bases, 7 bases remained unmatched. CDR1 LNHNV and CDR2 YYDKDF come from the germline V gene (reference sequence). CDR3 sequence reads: CATSHLGQFSGANVLTF. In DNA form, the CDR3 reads TGTGCCACCAGCCACCTGGGACAGTTCTCTGGGGCCAACGTCCTGACTTTC.

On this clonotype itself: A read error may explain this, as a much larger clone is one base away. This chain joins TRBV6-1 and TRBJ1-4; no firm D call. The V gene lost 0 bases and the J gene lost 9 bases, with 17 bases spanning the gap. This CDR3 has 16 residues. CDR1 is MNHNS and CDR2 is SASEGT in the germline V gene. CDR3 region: CASSEAHQRAWKKLFF. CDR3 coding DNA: TGTGCCAGCAGTGAAGCGCATCAGAGGGCTTGGAAAAAACTGTTTTTT.

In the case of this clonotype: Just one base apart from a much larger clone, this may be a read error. The CDR3 spells CASSDSNSDEQYF. In DNA form, the CDR3 reads TGTGCCAGCAGTGACTCCAACAGCGATGAGCAGTACTTC. The rearrangement joins TRBV6-1 to TRBJ2-7; D unclear. This CDR3 is 13 amino acids long. Deletions cut 3 bases from V and 7 bases from J, with 13 bases between. From germline, CDR1 is MNHNS and CDR2 SASEGT.